Listed here is a single T cell receptor beta chain. Its antigen is unidentified. These data come from a study of beta chain features in type 1 diabetes. Donors contributed one heparinised blood draw apiece, averaging around 120 mL. Post-sort purity exceeded 95% for all sorted populations. Reverse transcribing all isolated RNA meant expressed TCRB transcripts were sequenced. Measured with immunoSEQ multiplex PCR; TCRdb has only the in-frame clones, and not every one. This table has roughly 330,000 clones, approximately 13% appearing once. The study, taken as a whole, reports: Moderate yet significant TCRB CDR3 shortening was seen in Type 1 diabetes patients in all four CD4+ subsets.

V lost 3 bases to trimming and J lost 2 bases, with 11 bases between them. Looked up from germline, CDR1 is SGHTA and CDR2 is FQGTGA. There are 14 residues in the CDR3. The chain couples TRBV7-3 to TRBJ2-7; tentatively, D is TRBD1 (6 bases). This TCR was sampled from a woman aged 18-30 years with type 1 diabetes. Sample: naive CD4+ T cells from blood. The CDR3 coding sequence is TGTGCCAGCAGCTTGGGCAGGGGCCCCTACGAGCAGTACTTC. Its protein product is CASSLGRGPYEQYF.